Listed here is a single T cell receptor beta chain. Its antigen is unidentified. The immunoSEQ assay was version 4, run in survey mode. Method: immunoSEQ multiplex PCR; TCRdb's copy keeps in-frame clones and lacks some. The sample has over 25,000 clones, about four fifths seen once; the top ten hold 4% to 5%. The data were obtained in a study of persistence of HIV-infected CD4 T cells. Cells were stimulated with CMV-infected fibroblast lysates at roughly 10 ug/mL. CD40L/CD69 double-negative CD45RO-high memory CD4+ T cells were collected. Germline CDR1 DFQATT, CDR2 SNEGSKA (reference sequence). Trimming stripped 3 bases from V and 4 bases from J, with 12 bases between. This CDR3 region has 13 residues.

This specimen was CD4+ T cells sorted from PBMCs after approximately 19-hour stimulation, taken from a patient who received antiretroviral therapy. The J gene is TRBJ1-2, the V gene TRBV20-1, with D perhaps TRBD1 (6 bases). The receptor was isolated from an adult man with HIV who was CMV-seropositive. This CDR3 reads CSASIGTSYGYTF. Written as DNA, the CDR3 is TGCAGTGCTAGTATAGGGACAAGCTATGGCTACACCTTC.